One sample yielded the 26 T cell receptor beta chains listed below, sequenced in a study of response to subunit inactivated influenza vaccine. TCRdb reprocessed the RT-PCR reads with MiXCR, giving one entry per CDR3 protein. The table shows 500,000 to 600,000 distinct CDR3 sequences, with 16% occurring only once. The sequenced sample was CD4+ T cells sorted from PBMCs, obtained roughly 24 months after vaccination. The receptors were gathered from a man between 50 and 75 years old who received an inactivated influenza vaccine.

About this clonotype: The germline gene is not matched at one end of the junction; a read error may be the cause. The chain has TRBV6-1 and TRBJ2-2; 7 bases line up with TRBD1. The CDR3 is 14 residues long. Germline CDR1 and CDR2: MNHNS and SASEGT. The CDR3 region is CASREDRASGELFF. DNA for the CDR3: TGTGCCAGCAGAGAAGACAGGGCATCCGGGGAGCTGTTTTTT.

This clonotype was seen ten or more times. The gene calls are TRBV15 and TRBJ2-5; TRBD1 agrees at 7 bases. The CDR3 totals 18 residues. Germline V gives CDR1 LNHNV, CDR2 YYDKDF (reference sequence). Trimming at V came to 0 bases and at J to 7 bases, leaving 17 bases not matched to a gene. Here the CDR3 reads CATSREMLGRTGGGTQYF. The CDR3 DNA sequence: TGTGCCACCAGCAGAGAGATGTTAGGAAGGACAGGTGGGGGGACCCAGTACTTC.

The rearrangement joins TRBV5-1 to TRBJ2-1; the match to TRBD2 covers 10 bases. The J segment lost 6 bases and the V segment lost 0 bases, leaving 3 bases of the junction unmatched. Germline CDR1 is SGHRS and CDR2 is YFSETQ. The CDR3 is 15 amino acids. The CDR3 region has the DNA TGCGCCAGCAGCTTGGGGTCTAGCGGGGGCAATGAGCAGTTCTTC. Residues: CASSLGSSGGNEQFF.

The gene calls are TRBV11-2 and TRBJ2-5, with D perhaps assigned TRBD1 or TRBD2 (5 bases each). V was pared by 5 bases and J by 4 bases, with 11 bases between. Germline lookup yields CDR1 SGHAT and CDR2 FQNNGV. The CDR3 has 13 residues. The DNA of the CDR3 is TGTGCCAGCAGCCGAGGGACGACAGAGACCCAGTACTTC. Translated: CASSRGTTETQYF. The full variable domain, its missing parts supplied by reference TRBV11-2 and TRBJ2-5, is EAGVAQSPRYKIIEKRQSVAFWCNPISGHATLYWYQQILGQGPKLLIQFQNNGVVDDSQLPKDRFSAERLKGVDSTLKIQPAKLEDSAVYLCASSRGTTETQYFGPGTRLLVL.

The V call is TRBV7-9, the J call TRBJ1-1; D uncertain. Germline V gives CDR1 SEHNR, CDR2 FQNEAQ (reference sequence). The V end was cut by 0 bases, the J end by 2 bases, with 7 bases between. This CDR3 spans 14 amino acids. The CDR3 loop is CASSLARLNTEAFF. For the CDR3, the DNA is TGTGCCAGCAGCTTAGCTAGGTTAAACACTGAAGCTTTCTTT. Complete variable domain (other parts from reference TRBV7-9 and TRBJ1-1): DTGVSQNPRHKITKRGQNVTFRCDPISEHNRLYWYRQTLGQGPEFLTYFQNEAQLEKSRLLSDRFSAERPKGSFSTLEIQRTEQGDSAMYLCASSLARLNTEAFFGQGTRLTVV.

The genes are TRBV20-1 and TRBJ2-3; the D gene is possibly TRBD2 (6 bases). CDR1 is DFQATT and CDR2 is SNEGSKA in the germline V gene (reference sequence). V was clipped by 3 bases and J by 2 bases, with 12 bases between them. This CDR3 is 14 amino acids long. For the CDR3, the DNA is TGCAGTGCTAGGGGCGGGGTCCTCACAGATACGCAGTATTTT. Its protein is CSARGGVLTDTQYF.

This clonotype was seen at least ten times. The rearrangement uses TRBV6-5 and TRBJ1-1; 8 bases align to TRBD1. The CDR3 totals 12 residues. The V gene's germline CDR1 is MNHEY and CDR2 SVGAGI. V lost 6 bases to trimming and J lost 8 bases; unmatched junction nucleotides: 5. CDR3 sequence reads: CASSYGQGEAFF. Here the CDR3 DNA reads TGTGCCAGCAGCTACGGACAGGGCGAAGCTTTCTTT.

This clonotype showed up just a few times. This chain connects TRBV7-2 to TRBJ2-7, with D possibly matching TRBD2 (5 bases). V gave up 4 bases and J gave up 2 bases, with 12 bases separating them. The CDR3 is made up of 14 amino acids. Per germline, CDR1 SGHTA and CDR2 FQGNSA. In DNA form, the CDR3 reads TGTGCCAGCAGCTCGCACCCTAGCACCTACGAGCAGTACTTC. Residues: CASSSHPSTYEQYF.

The V and J genes are TRBV5-5 and TRBJ2-7; 8 nucleotides line up with TRBD2. CDR1 SGHKS and CDR2 YYEKEE come from the germline V gene (reference sequence). V lost 0 bases, J lost 1 base, and 6 bases stayed unmatched. The CDR3 is 16 residues long. CDR3 residues: CASSLDPGGTSYEQYF. The CDR3 DNA sequence: TGTGCCAGCAGCTTGGATCCGGGAGGGACGTCCTACGAGCAGTACTTC.

The J gene is TRBJ2-3, the V gene TRBV12-3 or TRBV12-4, with 7 bases aligning to TRBD2. With V trimmed by 5 bases and J by 2 bases, 10 bases remained unmatched. This CDR3 contains 16 residues. CDR3 coding DNA: TGTGCCAGCAGTACTATCCGGGACTACCCCACAGATACGCAGTATTTT. Residues: CASSTIRDYPTDTQYF.

This clonotype turned up a few times. The chain couples TRBV28 to TRBJ2-7, with D tentatively TRBD2 (5 bases). The germline V and J ends were trimmed by 2 bases and 2 bases, with 10 bases remaining between them. The CDR3 is 14 residues long. Germline CDR1 is MDHEN and CDR2 is SYDVKM. The CDR3 nucleotides are TGTGCCAGCAGTTTACCCTTGGGAGCCTACGAGCAGTACTTC. Translated: CASSLPLGAYEQYF.

The chain is built from TRBV20-1 and TRBJ2-7; D uncertain. CDR1 and CDR2 from the germline V gene are DFQATT and SNEGSKA (reference sequence). Trimming shortened V by 5 bases and J by 0 bases, and 17 bases separated the two germline ends. CDR3 size: 15 residues. This CDR3 reads CSAPNVAGSSYEQYF. The CDR3 coding sequence is TGCAGTGCTCCAAACGTGGCAGGTAGCTCCTACGAGCAGTACTTC.

Only a few counts were recorded for this clonotype. The genes are TRBV7-2 and TRBJ2-1, with 11 bases lining up with TRBD2. There are 16 residues in the CDR3. From germline, CDR1 is SGHTA and CDR2 FQGNSA. V lost 2 bases, J lost 6 bases, and 6 bases stayed unmatched. DNA of the CDR3: TGTGCCAGCAGCTTAATGTCGGGGACTAGCGGCAATGAGCAGTTCTTC. This gives the protein CASSLMSGTSGNEQFF.

There are a few counts of this clonotype. The V call is TRBV27, the J call TRBJ2-3; weak D call: TRBD2 (6 bases). Germline V gives CDR1 MNHEY, CDR2 SMNVEV (reference sequence). CDR3 length equals 14 residues. Trimming cost V 8 bases and J 5 bases, with 17 bases left between them. The CDR3: CASAGRDSRDTQYF. In nucleotides, the CDR3 is TGTGCCAGCGCCGGGCGGGACTCCAGAGATACGCAGTATTTT.

The chain carries TRBV20-1 and TRBJ2-7; TRBD2 agrees at 9 bases. Germline assignment: CDR1 DFQATT and CDR2 SNEGSKA (reference sequence). The CDR3 totals 17 residues. J was trimmed by 2 bases and V by 3 bases; bases with no gene match: 14. In DNA form, the CDR3 reads TGCAGTGCTAGCGTGAGCGGGGGGCTCCCCCGGCCCTACGAGCAGTACTTC. Its translation: CSASVSGGLPRPYEQYF.

The CDR3 DNA follows: TGTGCCAGCAGTTTTGCCAGCAACTATGGCTACACCTTC. It translates to CASSFASNYGYTF. The V gene is TRBV12-3 or TRBV12-4, the J gene TRBJ1-2; D ambiguous. The length of the CDR3 is 13 residues. The ends were cut back, 3 bases at V and 2 bases at J, with 7 bases in the middle.

This clonotype was observed a handful of times. V gene TRBV24-1 combines with J gene TRBJ1-1; the D gene is possibly TRBD1 (6 bases). Germline V lookup: CDR1 KGHDR, CDR2 SFDVKD. Between the trimmed V and J ends, which lost 5 bases and 3 bases, there was a span of 18 bases. The CDR3 runs to 16 residues. CDR3 bases: TGTGCCACCAGTGTCATGGGGCGGGACACGTACACTGAAGCTTTCTTT. This codes for CATSVMGRDTYTEAFF.

This rearrangement joins TRBV5-1 to TRBJ1-5, with 10 bases identical to TRBD1. The CDR3 is made up of 14 amino acids. CDR1 is SGHRS and CDR2 is YFSETQ in the germline V gene. V was pared by 4 bases and J by 6 bases, with 4 bases of the junction left unmatched. CDR3: CASSPGQGVQPQHF. CDR3 coding DNA: TGCGCCAGCAGCCCAGGACAGGGGGTTCAGCCCCAGCATTTT.

This chain uses TRBV6-1 with TRBJ1-2; TRBD1 is a possible D gene (6 bases). The CDR3 is 15 amino acids. Germline loops: CDR1 MNHNS, CDR2 SASEGT. V lost 4 bases, J lost 4 bases, and 16 bases lay in between. The CDR3 here is CASSADSTGSYGYTF. The CDR3, as DNA: TGTGCCAGCAGTGCGGACTCGACAGGAAGCTATGGCTACACCTTC.

The chain carries TRBV20-1 and TRBJ2-1; 11 nucleotides line up with TRBD2. Germline V gene sequence: CDR1 DFQATT, CDR2 SNEGSKA (reference sequence). The trim removed 0 bases at V and 0 bases at J, leaving 4 bases unmatched. This CDR3 contains 17 residues. The CDR3 loop reads CSARDRLAGSSYNEQFF. Written as DNA, the CDR3 is TGCAGTGCTAGAGATCGACTAGCGGGAAGCTCCTACAATGAGCAGTTCTTC.

This clonotype was counted only a few times. The chain couples TRBV4-2 to TRBJ2-1; 7 nucleotides agree with TRBD2. The trim removed 0 bases at V and 4 bases at J, leaving 6 bases unmatched. Germline V gene data show CDR1 as LGHNA and CDR2 as YNFKEQ. This CDR3 is built from 16 residues. CDR3 loop: CASSQDHAGEYNEQFF. In DNA form, the CDR3 reads TGTGCCAGCAGCCAAGATCATGCGGGAGAGTACAATGAGCAGTTCTTC.

This chain links TRBV20-1 with TRBJ2-3, with 11 bases aligning to TRBD2. The germline CDR1 and CDR2 sequences are DFQATT and SNEGSKA (reference sequence). The CDR3 contains 17 residues. Unmatched junction bases numbered 11, after V lost 1 base and J lost 5 bases. DNA for the CDR3: TGCAGTGCTAGAGGTGCATTGCAGACTAGCGGGATAGATACGCAGTATTTT. Translation: CSARGALQTSGIDTQYF.

This clonotype was seen many times. This chain uses TRBV7-2 with TRBJ2-3, with TRBD2 as a possible D gene (6 bases). The V end lost 7 bases, the J end lost 6 bases, and 11 bases lay between the germline ends. CDR3 length equals 12 residues. Germline V gives CDR1 SGHTA, CDR2 FQGNSA. The CDR3 spells CASTSGLDTQYF. CDR3 DNA: TGTGCCAGCACCTCGGGACTTGATACGCAGTATTTT.

The chain is built from TRBV10-3 and TRBJ2-1; 10 bases match TRBD1. In germline, CDR1 is ENHRY, CDR2 SYGVKD. CDR3 length equals 14 residues. V lost 7 bases, J lost 4 bases, and 4 bases stayed unmatched. The CDR3 sequence is CAIKPGQGYNEQFF. In DNA form, the CDR3 reads TGTGCCATCAAACCGGGACAGGGGTACAATGAGCAGTTCTTC.

This chain links TRBV7-2 with TRBJ2-5; D unresolved. Germline CDR1 reads SGHTA; CDR2 reads FQGNSA. The CDR3 is made up of 12 amino acids. Deletions cut 3 bases from V and 1 base from J, with 3 bases between. In nucleotides, the CDR3 is TGTGCCAGCAGCTTTCTCCAAGAGACCCAGTACTTC. Translation: CASSFLQETQYF.

This clonotype has more than one count but fewer than ten. This chain links TRBV5-1 with TRBJ2-7; unclear D gene. Trimming shortened V by 0 bases and J by 3 bases, and 13 bases separated the two germline ends. The CDR3 is 15 amino acids. Looked up from germline, CDR1 is SGHRS and CDR2 is YFSETQ. The chain's CDR3 is CASSLGVVSRYEQYF. The DNA of the CDR3 is TGCGCCAGCAGCTTGGGGGTGGTGTCTCGCTACGAGCAGTACTTC.